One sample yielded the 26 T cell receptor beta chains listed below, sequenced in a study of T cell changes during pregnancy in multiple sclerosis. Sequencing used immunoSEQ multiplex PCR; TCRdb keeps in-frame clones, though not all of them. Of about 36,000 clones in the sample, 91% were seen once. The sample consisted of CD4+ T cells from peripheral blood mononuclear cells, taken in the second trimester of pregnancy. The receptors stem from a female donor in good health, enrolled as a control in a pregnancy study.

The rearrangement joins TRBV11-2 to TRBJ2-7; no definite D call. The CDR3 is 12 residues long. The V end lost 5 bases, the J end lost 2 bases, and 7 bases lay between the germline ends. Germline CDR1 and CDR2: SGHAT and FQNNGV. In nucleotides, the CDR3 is TGTGCCAGCAGCCTAAACCCCTACGAGCAGTACTTC. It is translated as CASSLNPYEQYF. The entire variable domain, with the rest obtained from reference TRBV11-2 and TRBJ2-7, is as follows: EAGVAQSPRYKIIEKRQSVAFWCNPISGHATLYWYQQILGQGPKLLIQFQNNGVVDDSQLPKDRFSAERLKGVDSTLKIQPAKLEDSAVYLCASSLNPYEQYFGPGTRLTVT.

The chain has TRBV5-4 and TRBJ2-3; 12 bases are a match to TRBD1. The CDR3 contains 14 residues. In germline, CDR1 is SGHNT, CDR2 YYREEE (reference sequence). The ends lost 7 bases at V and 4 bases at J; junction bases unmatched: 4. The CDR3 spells CASGDRGRPDTQYF. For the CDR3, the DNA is TGTGCCAGCGGGGACAGGGGGCGCCCAGATACGCAGTATTTT.

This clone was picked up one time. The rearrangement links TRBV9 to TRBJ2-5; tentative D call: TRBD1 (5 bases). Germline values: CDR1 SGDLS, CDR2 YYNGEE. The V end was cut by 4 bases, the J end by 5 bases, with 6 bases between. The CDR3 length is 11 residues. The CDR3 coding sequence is TGTGCCAGCAGCTCAGGGGAGACCCAGTACTTC. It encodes CASSSGETQYF.

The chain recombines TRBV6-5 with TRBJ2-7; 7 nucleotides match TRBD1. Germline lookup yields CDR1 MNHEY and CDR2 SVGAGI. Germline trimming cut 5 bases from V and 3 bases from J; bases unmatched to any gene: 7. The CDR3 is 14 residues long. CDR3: CASSPWDSFYEQYF. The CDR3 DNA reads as TGTGCCAGCAGTCCGTGGGACAGTTTCTACGAGCAGTACTTC.

The CDR3 nucleotides are TGTGCCAGTGGGGACAGGGGGCTAACCGGGGAGCTGTTTTTT. Translation: CASGDRGLTGELFF. The V and J genes are TRBV19 and TRBJ2-2; 12 nucleotides align to TRBD1. Looked up from germline, CDR1 is LNHDA and CDR2 is SQIVND (reference sequence). V lost 8 bases and J lost 5; bases outside the gene matches: 3. CDR3 length: 14 residues.

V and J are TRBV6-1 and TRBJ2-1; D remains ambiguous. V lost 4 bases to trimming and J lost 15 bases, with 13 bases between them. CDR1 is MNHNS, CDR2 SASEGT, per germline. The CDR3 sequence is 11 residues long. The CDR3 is CASSVGPARFF. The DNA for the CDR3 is TGTGCCAGCAGTGTCGGCCCAGCGCGGTTCTTC.

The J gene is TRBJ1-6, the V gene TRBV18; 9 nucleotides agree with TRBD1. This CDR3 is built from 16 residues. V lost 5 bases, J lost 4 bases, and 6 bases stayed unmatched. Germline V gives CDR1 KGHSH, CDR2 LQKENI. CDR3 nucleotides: TGTGCCAGCTCATCCTCACAGGGGGCGTATAATTCACCCCTCCACTTT. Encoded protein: CASSSSQGAYNSPLHF.

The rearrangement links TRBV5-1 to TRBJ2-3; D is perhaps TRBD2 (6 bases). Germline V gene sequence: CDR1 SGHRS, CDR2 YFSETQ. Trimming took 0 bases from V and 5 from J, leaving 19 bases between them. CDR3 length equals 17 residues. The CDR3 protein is CASSLVMYRESGDTQYF. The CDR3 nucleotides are TGCGCCAGCAGCTTGGTAATGTACCGGGAGAGTGGAGATACGCAGTATTTT.

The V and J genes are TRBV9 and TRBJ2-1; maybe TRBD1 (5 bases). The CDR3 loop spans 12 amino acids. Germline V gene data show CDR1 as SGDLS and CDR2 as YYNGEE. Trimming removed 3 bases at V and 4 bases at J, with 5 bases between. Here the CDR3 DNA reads TGTGCCAGCAGCGGACAGTACAATGAGCAGTTCTTC. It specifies CASSGQYNEQFF.

CDR3 sequence reads: CASSQDSAGLSSYEQYF. CDR3 in DNA: TGCGCCAGCAGCCAAGATTCAGCGGGTCTAAGCTCCTACGAGCAGTACTTC. The chain carries TRBV4-1 and TRBJ2-7, with a tentative D call TRBD2 (6 bases). The CDR3 is made up of 17 amino acids. Per the germline V gene, CDR1 is MGHRA and CDR2 is YSYEKL. V lost 0 bases and J 0 bases, leaving 15 bases between the germline ends.

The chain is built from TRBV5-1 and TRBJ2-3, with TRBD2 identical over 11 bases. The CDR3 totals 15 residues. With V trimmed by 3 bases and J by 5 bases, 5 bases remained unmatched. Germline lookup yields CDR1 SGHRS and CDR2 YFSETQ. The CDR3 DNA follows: TGCGCCAGCAGCTCGGGACTAGCGGTTCAAGATACGCAGTATTTT. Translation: CASSSGLAVQDTQYF.

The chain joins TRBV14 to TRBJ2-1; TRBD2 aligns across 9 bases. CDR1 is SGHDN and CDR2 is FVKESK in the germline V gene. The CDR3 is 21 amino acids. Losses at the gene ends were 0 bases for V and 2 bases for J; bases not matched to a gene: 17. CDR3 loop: CASSQDSGHRGWTSAYNEQFF. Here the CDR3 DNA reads TGTGCCAGCAGCCAAGATTCAGGACACCGGGGGTGGACTAGCGCCTACAATGAGCAGTTCTTC.

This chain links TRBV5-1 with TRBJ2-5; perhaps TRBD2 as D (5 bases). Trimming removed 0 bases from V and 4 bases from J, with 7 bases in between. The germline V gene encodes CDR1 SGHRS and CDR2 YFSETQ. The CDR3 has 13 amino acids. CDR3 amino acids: CASSLDGLETQYF. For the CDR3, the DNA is TGCGCCAGCAGCTTGGACGGACTAGAGACCCAGTACTTC.

CDR3 in amino acids: CASSTGQVIRETQYF. CDR3 bases: TGTGCCAGCAGTACGGGACAGGTAATTCGAGAGACCCAGTACTTC. The J gene is TRBJ2-5, the V gene TRBV28; TRBD1 matches at 8 bases. Germline V CDR1 and CDR2: MDHEN, SYDVKM. V shed 5 bases, J shed 4 bases, and the junction held 9 bases outside the gene matches. The CDR3 sequence is 15 residues long.

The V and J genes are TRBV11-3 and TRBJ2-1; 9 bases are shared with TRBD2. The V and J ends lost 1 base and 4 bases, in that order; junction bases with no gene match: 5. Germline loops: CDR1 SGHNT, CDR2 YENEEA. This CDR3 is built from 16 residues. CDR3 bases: TGTGCCAGCAGCTTAGGTACGGCGGGAGGGTACAATGAGCAGTTCTTC. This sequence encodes CASSLGTAGGYNEQFF. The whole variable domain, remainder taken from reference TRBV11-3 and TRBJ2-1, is EAGVVQSPRYKIIEKKQPVAFWCNPISGHNTLYWYLQNLGQGPELLIRYENEEAVDDSQLPKDRFSAERLKGVDSTLKIQPAELGDSAVYLCASSLGTAGGYNEQFFGPGTRLTVL.

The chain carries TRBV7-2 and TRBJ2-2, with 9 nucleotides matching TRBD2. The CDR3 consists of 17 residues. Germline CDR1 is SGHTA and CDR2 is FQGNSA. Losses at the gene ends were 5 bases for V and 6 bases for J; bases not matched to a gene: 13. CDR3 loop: CASSPRDGSGRPGELFF. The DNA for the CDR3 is TGTGCCAGCAGCCCCCGGGACGGTAGCGGGAGACCCGGGGAGCTGTTTTTT.

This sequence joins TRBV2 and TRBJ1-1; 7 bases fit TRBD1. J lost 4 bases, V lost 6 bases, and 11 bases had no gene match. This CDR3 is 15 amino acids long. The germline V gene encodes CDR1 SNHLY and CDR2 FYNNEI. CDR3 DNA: TGTGCCAGCAGCGATCCGACAGGGAGGAGCACTGAAGCTTTCTTT. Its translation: CASSDPTGRSTEAFF.

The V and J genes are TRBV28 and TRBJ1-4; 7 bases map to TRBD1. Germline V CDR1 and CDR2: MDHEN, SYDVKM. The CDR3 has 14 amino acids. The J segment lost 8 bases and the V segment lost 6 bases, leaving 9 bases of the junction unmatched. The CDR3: CASSGTAGGEKLFF. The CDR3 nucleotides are TGTGCCAGCAGCGGGACAGCCGGGGGAGAAAAACTGTTTTTT.

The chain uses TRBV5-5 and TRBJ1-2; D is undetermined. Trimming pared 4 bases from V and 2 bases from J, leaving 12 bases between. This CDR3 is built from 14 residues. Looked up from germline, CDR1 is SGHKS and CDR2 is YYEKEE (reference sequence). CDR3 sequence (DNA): TGTGCCAGCAGCGGGCACCGCACAAACTATGGCTACACCTTC. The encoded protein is CASSGHRTNYGYTF.

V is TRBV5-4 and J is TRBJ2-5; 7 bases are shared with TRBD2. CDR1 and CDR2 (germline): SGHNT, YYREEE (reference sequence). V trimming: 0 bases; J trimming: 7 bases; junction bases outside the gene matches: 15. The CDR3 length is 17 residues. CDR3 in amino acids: CASSLAGASGGRGTQYF. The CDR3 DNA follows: TGTGCCAGCAGCTTGGCCGGGGCTAGCGGCGGCAGAGGGACCCAGTACTTC.

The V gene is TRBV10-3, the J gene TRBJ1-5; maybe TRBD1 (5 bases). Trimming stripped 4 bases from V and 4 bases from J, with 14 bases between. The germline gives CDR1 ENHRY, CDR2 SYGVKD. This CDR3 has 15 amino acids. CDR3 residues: CAISAQAGRNQPQHF. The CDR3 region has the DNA TGTGCCATCAGTGCCCAGGCAGGGAGGAATCAGCCCCAGCATTTT.

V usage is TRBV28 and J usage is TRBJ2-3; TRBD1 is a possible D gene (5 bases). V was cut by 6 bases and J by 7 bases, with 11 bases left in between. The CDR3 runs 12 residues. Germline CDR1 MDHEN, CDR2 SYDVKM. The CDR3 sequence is CASSPPGYTQYF. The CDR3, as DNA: TGTGCCAGCAGCCCCCCAGGGTATACGCAGTATTTT.

The chain's CDR3 is CASSSPPPQWRDRHNEQFF. CDR3 DNA sequence: TGTGCCAGCAGCTCCCCCCCGCCCCAGTGGAGGGACAGACATAATGAGCAGTTCTTC. The J gene is TRBJ2-1, the V gene TRBV7-9; TRBD1 might be the D (7 bases). The CDR3 totals 19 residues. V was shortened by 4 bases and J by 7 bases, with 29 bases between the two germline ends. The V gene's germline CDR1 is SEHNR and CDR2 FQNEAQ (reference sequence). Filled out from reference TRBV7-9 and TRBJ2-1, the complete variable domain reads DTGVSQNPRHKITKRGQNVTFRCDPISEHNRLYWYRQTLGQGPEFLTYFQNEAQLEKSRLLSDRFSAERPKGSFSTLEIQRTEQGDSAMYLCASSSPPPQWRDRHNEQFFGPGTRLTVL.

CDR3 DNA: TGTGCCAGCAGTTTTCAGGGGCGAGAACAGCCCCAGCATTTT. Its protein is CASSFQGREQPQHF. The rearrangement links TRBV6-6 to TRBJ1-5, with D possibly being TRBD1 (6 bases). Germline loops: CDR1 MNHNY, CDR2 SVGAGI (reference sequence). The V end lost 4 bases, the J end lost 7 bases, and 14 bases lay between the germline ends. The CDR3 loop spans 14 amino acids.

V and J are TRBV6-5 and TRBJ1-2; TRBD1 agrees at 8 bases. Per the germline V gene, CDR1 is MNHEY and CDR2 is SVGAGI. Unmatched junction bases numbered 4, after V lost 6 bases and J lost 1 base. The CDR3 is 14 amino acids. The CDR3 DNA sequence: TGTGCCAGCAGCTCGACAGGGGTTAACTATGGCTACACCTTC. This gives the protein CASSSTGVNYGYTF.

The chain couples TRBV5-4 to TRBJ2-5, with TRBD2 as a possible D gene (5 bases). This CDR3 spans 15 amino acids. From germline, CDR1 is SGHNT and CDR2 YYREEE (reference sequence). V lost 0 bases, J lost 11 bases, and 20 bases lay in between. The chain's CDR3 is CASSLALAADHGQYF. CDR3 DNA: TGTGCCAGCAGCTTGGCGCTAGCCGCAGACCACGGGCAGTACTTC.